This is a list of T cell receptor beta chains from one sample in a study of blood T cell repertoires in COVID-19. Clones were read by immunoSEQ multiplex PCR, and TCRdb kept only the in-frame ones, dropping some. The sample records roughly 320,000 clones, around 84% being singletons. Sequenced input: peripheral blood. The receptors were sampled from a man between 65 and 85 years old with acute or convalescent COVID-19. Each CDR3 is given with its conserved first and last residue. D genes are given only for firm matches. Part of the rows lack a size; the others show once, few, many or a class for expanded clones.

length	V	J	D	size	DNA	CDR3
15	TRBV6-5	TRBJ2-1	TRBD1	-	TGTGCCACCGACCCCGGGACAGGATCATACAATGAGCAGTTCTTC	CATDPGTGSYNEQFF
15	TRBV10-3	TRBJ2-7	TRBD2	-	TGTGCCATCAGAATATCTAGCGGGGCCGACTACGAGCAGTACTTC	CAIRISSGADYEQYF
16	TRBV28	TRBJ2-1	TRBD2	-	TGTGCCAGCGCCAGTAGCGGGAGGGTGGATTACAATGAGCAGTTCTTC	CASASSGRVDYNEQFF
15	TRBV9	TRBJ2-1	TRBD2	-	TGTGCCAGCAGCGAGCTAGCGGGGAATTACAATGAGCAGTTCTTC	CASSELAGNYNEQFF
17	TRBV5-8	TRBJ1-4	TRBD1	-	TGTGCCAGCAGCCCCGGGACAGGGTTTTACACTAATGAAAAACTGTTTTTT	CASSPGTGFYTNEKLFF
13	TRBV10-2	TRBJ1-2	-	-	TGCGCCAGCAGTGAGGGCAGGGGCCTTGGCTACACCTTC	CASSEGRGLGYTF
16	TRBV5-1	TRBJ2-3	TRBD1	-	TGCGCCAGCAGCTCCATAACAGGGGGAGGAACAGATACGCAGTATTTT	CASSSITGGGTDTQYF
15	TRBV7-3	TRBJ2-3	-	-	TGTGCCAGCAGCTTAACGGGCGGGGAGGCCGATACGCAGTATTTT	CASSLTGGEADTQYF
13	TRBV7-2	TRBJ2-7	TRBD1	few	TGTGCCAGCAGCTTAGACAGGGGCATCGAGCAGTACTTC	CASSLDRGIEQYF
13	TRBV30	TRBJ2-5	-	-	TGTGCCTGGAGTGGCCGGGACCAAGAGACCCAGTACTTC	CAWSGRDQETQYF